This T cell receptor (beta chain) was found in a study of shared clonotypes between healthy human individuals. Findings and caveats of the study: A limitation of the genetic and exposure-history diversity represented arose from few donors. Only blood was sampled, and tissue TCR repertoires likely differ from blood ones.

Regarding this clone: Its antigen remains unidentified.

Donors were Caucasian adults residing in Nashville, Tennessee, USA. It was some 96 million PBMCs that unsorted samples used for genomic DNA. Trimming removed 2 bases at V and 0 bases at J, with 15 bases between. Germline-derived CDR1 and CDR2 are SGHDT and YYEEEE. This CDR3 spans 16 amino acids. This table comes from immunoSEQ multiplex PCR, and its TCRdb copy is limited to in-frame clones, with some not included. The sample includes 450,000 to 500,000 clones, around 80% of them seen just once. This TCR was recovered from a woman in her 40s in good health. Some clones in this sample may be carry-over from other donors' samples. Sequencing was performed on PBMCs. This chain links TRBV5-6 with TRBJ2-7, with D maybe TRBD1 (5 bases). The DNA of the CDR3 is TGTGCCAGCAGCTTAGGGGCCAGGGCATACTCCTACGAGCAGTACTTC. Its protein product is CASSLGARAYSYEQYF.